This T cell receptor beta chain was found in a study of cytomegalovirus exposure and HLA in healthy donors. Notes on the study in general: Most CMV-associated TCR beta chains were later found to appear HLA-restricted. Later, an analysis showed that TCR beta chains associated with HLA were more clonally expanded than others that were equally common. Earlier findings revealed that most TCR beta V segments proved productive either about 87% or about 30% of the time.

About this clone itself: Its matching antigen is unknown. Other DNA sequences in the sample encode the same CDR3.

Per germline, CDR1 SGDLS and CDR2 YYNGEE. V was trimmed by 0 bases and J by 2 bases, leaving 12 bases between them. The CDR3 sequence is 15 residues long. The study ran its PCR with 60 Vbeta and 13 Jbeta primers. Data came from immunoSEQ multiplex PCR; TCRdb stores just in-frame clones and leaves some out. The sample has around 95,000 clones, about four fifths seen once. This chain uses TRBV9 with TRBJ2-7; D might be TRBD2 (6 bases). This receptor was taken from a man in his thirties or forties in good health and CMV-seropositive. Sequencing was done on a sample of PBMCs. The CDR3 reads CASSVAGDSTYEQYF. CDR3 nucleotides: TGTGCCAGCAGCGTAGCCGGGGACTCAACCTACGAGCAGTACTTC.